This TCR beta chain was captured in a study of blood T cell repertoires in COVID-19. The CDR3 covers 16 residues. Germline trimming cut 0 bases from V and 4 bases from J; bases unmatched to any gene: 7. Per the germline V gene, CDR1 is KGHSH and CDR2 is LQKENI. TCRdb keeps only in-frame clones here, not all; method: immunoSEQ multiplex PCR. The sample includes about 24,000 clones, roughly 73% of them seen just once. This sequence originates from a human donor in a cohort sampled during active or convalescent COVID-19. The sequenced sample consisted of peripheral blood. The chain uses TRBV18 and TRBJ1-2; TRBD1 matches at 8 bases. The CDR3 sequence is CASSPPIRTGTYGYTF. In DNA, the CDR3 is TGTGCCAGCTCACCACCAATTCGGACAGGGACCTATGGCTACACCTTC. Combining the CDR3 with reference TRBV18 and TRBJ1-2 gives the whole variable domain NAGVMQNPRHLVRRRGQEARLRCSPMKGHSHVYWYRQLPEEGLKFMVYLQKENIIDESGMPKERFSAEFPKEGPSILRIQQVVRGDSAAYFCASSPPIRTGTYGYTFGSGTRLTVV.